This T cell receptor (beta chain) originates from a study of human thymus T cells. Libraries were prepared by immunoSEQ multiplex PCR; TCRdb keeps only in-frame clonotypes and omits some of them. The sample shows some 72,000 clones, around 96% of them seen only once. This CDR3 region has 10 residues. CDR1 SGHNT and CDR2 YYREEE come from the germline V gene (reference sequence). Between the trimmed V and J ends, which lost 5 bases and 11 bases, there was a span of 8 bases. Resections were taken during corrective heart surgery, and the thymus tissue came from these. Comments on this clone: Its antigen remains unidentified.

Study-wide results and caveats: Thymic and blood repertoires appeared to carry a bias in their V and J gene usage.

V gene TRBV5-4 combines with J gene TRBJ1-5; no firm D call. Specimen: thymus tissue. The TCR sequence derives from a boy under two years old with a congenital heart defect but otherwise immunologically healthy. The CDR3 coding sequence is TGTGCCAGCAGACTCTTGACCCAGCATTTT. The encoded protein is CASRLLTQHF.